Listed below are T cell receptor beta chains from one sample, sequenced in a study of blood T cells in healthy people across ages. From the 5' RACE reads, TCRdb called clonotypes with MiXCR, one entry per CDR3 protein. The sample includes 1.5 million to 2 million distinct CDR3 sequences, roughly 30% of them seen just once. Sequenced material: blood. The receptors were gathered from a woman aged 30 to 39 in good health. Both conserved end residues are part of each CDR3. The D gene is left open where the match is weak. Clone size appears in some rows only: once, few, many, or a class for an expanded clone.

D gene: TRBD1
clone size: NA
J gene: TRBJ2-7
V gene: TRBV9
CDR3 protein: CASSGDRGPESEQYF
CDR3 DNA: TGTGCCAGCAGCGGAGACAGGGGTCCCGAGAGCGAGCAGTACTTC

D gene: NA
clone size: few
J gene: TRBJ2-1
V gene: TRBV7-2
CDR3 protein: CASSKLKSSYNEQFF
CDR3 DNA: TGTGCCAGCAGCAAGCTAAAGAGCTCCTACAATGAGCAGTTCTTC

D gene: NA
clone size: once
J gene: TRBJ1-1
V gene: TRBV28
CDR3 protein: CASSLSGRPGAFF
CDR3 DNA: TGTGCCAGCAGTTTGTCAGGCCGGCCTGGAGCTTTCTTT

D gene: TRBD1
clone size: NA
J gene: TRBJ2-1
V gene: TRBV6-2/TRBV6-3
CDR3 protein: CASSYQLGQGARNEQFF
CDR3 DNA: TGTGCCAGCAGTTACCAGCTAGGACAGGGGGCGCGCAATGAGCAGTTCTTC

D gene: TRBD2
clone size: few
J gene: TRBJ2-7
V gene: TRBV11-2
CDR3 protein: CASSGRAGGFEQYF
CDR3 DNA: TGTGCCAGCAGCGGACGAGCGGGAGGGTTCGAGCAGTACTTC

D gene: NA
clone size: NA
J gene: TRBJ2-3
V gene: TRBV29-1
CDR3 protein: CSVEQREWRTDTQYF
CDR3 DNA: TGCAGCGTTGAACAACGGGAGTGGCGCACAGATACGCAGTATTTT

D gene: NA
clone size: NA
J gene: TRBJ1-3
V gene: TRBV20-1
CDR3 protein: CSARQGLSGNTIYF
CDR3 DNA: TGCAGTGCTAGACAGGGGCTGTCTGGAAACACCATATATTTT

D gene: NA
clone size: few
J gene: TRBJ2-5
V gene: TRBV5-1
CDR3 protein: CASSLAQGLATEQYF
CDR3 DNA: TGCGCCAGCAGCTTGGCACAGGGACTGGCAACGGAGCAGTACTTC

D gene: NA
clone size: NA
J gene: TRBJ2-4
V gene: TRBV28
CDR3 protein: CASSTTSRPAKNIQYF
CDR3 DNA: TGTGCCAGCAGTACAACATCCAGGCCGGCCAAAAACATTCAGTACTTC

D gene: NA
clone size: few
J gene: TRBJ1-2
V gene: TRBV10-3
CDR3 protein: CAISESRSNYGYTF
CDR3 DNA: TGTGCCATCAGTGAGTCGAGGAGCAACTATGGCTACACCTTC

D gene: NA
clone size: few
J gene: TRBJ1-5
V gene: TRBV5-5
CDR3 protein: CASSFWEGDQPQHF
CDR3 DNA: TGTGCCAGCAGCTTCTGGGAGGGGGATCAGCCCCAGCATTTT

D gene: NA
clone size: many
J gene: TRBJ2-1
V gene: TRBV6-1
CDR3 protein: CASSGVPDSLNNEQFF
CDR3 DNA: TGTGCCAGCAGTGGGGTGCCGGACAGCCTTAACAATGAGCAGTTCTTC

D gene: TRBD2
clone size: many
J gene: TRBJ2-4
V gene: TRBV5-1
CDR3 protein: CASSPTYGSGGTNIQYF
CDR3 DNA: TGCGCCAGCAGCCCCACTTATGGTAGCGGGGGAACAAACATTCAGTACTTC

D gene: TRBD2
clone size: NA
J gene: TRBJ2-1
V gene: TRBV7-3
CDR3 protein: CASRSGSGGEQFF
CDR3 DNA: TGTGCCAGCAGGAGTGGGAGCGGGGGAGAGCAGTTCTTC

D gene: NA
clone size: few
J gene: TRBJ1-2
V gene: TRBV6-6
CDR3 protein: CASSFLAGKNYGYTF
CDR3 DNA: TGTGCCAGCAGTTTCTTGGCAGGGAAGAACTATGGCTACACCTTC

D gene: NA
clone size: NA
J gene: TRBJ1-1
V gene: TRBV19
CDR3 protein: CASRWVSEAFF
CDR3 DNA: TGTGCCAGTAGATGGGTGTCTGAAGCTTTCTTT

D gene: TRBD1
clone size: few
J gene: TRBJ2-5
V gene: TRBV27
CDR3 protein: CASSLPAAGPRTGEDQYF
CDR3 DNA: TGTGCCAGTAGTTTACCGGCGGCCGGTCCCCGGACAGGGGAAGATCAGTACTTC

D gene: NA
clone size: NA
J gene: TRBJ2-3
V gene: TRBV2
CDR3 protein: CASRKDSGVDTQYF
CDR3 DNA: TGTGCCAGCAGGAAGGACAGTGGTGTGGATACGCAGTATTTT

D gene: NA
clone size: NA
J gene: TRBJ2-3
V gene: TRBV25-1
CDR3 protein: CASSDPNTDTQYF
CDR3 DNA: TGTGCCAGCAGTGACCCAAACACAGATACGCAGTATTTT

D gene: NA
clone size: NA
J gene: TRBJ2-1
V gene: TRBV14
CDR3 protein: CASSQGRGRHNEQFF
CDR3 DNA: TGTGCCAGCAGCCAAGGAAGGGGTCGACACAATGAGCAGTTCTTC

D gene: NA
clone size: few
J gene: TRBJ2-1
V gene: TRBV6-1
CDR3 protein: CASGSGRVGINEQFF
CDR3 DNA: TGTGCCAGCGGGTCGGGCCGAGTCGGGATCAATGAGCAGTTCTTC

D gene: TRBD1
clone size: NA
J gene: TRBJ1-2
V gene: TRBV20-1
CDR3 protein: CSARLLQDRAVGCTF
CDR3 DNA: TGCAGTGCTAGACTCCTTCAGGACAGGGCGGTGGGCTGCACCTTC

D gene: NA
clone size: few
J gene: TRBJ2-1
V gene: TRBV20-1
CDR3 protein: CSGRPPLNYNEQFF
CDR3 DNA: TGCAGTGGACGGCCCCCTCTAAACTACAATGAGCAGTTCTTC

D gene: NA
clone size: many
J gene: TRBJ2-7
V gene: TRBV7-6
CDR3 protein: CASSSPTGGKGDEQYF
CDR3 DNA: TGTGCCAGCAGCTCCCCGACGGGGGGTAAGGGGGACGAGCAGTACTTC

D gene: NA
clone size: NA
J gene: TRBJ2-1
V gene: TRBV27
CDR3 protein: CASSLTTGNNEQFF
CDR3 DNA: TGTGCCAGCAGTCTAACGACTGGAAACAATGAGCAGTTCTTC

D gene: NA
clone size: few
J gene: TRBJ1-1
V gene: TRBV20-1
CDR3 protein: CSATGQVNTEAFF
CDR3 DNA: TGCAGTGCCACCGGACAAGTGAACACTGAAGCTTTCTTT

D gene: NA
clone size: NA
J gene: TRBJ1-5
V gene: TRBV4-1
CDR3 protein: CASSQENSINYGPQHF
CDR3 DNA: TGCGCCAGCAGCCAAGAAAACAGTATTAACTATGGGCCCCAGCATTTT

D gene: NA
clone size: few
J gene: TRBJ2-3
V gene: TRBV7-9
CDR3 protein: CASSLSGSTYTQYF
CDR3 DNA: TGTGCCAGCAGCTTATCGGGGAGCACATATACGCAGTATTTT

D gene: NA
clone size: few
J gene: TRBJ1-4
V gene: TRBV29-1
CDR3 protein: CSVAAGAFEKLFF
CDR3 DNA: TGCAGCGTTGCTGCAGGGGCGTTTGAAAAACTGTTTTTT

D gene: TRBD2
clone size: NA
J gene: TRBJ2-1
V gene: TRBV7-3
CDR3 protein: CASSPRGLAGADEQFF
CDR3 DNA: TGTGCCAGCAGCCCACGCGGGCTAGCGGGGGCCGATGAGCAGTTCTTC

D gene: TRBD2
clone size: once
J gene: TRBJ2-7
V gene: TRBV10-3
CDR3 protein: CAISGGGTSYEQYF
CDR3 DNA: TGTGCCATCAGTGGCGGGGGAACCTCCTACGAGCAGTACTTC

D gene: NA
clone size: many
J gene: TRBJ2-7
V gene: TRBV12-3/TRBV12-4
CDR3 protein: CASGRSGNEQYF
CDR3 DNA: TGTGCCAGCGGGCGGTCCGGGAACGAGCAGTACTTC

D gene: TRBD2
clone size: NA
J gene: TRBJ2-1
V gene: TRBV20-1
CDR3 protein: CSALWGGSRNEQSF
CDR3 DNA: TGCAGTGCCCTATGGGGCGGGAGCCGCAATGAGCAGTCCTTC

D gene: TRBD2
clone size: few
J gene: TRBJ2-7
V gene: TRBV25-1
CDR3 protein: CASSGRSLAGSQTQYF
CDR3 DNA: TGTGCCAGCAGTGGAAGGAGTCTAGCGGGGAGCCAGACTCAGTACTTC

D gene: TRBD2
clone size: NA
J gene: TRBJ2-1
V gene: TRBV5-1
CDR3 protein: CASSSSGRTYNEQFF
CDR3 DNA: TGCGCCAGCAGCTCTAGCGGGAGGACCTACAATGAGCAGTTCTTC

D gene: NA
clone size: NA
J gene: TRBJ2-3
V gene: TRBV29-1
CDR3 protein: CSFYPAARETDTQYF
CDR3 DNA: TGCAGCTTCTACCCCGCCGCGAGAGAAACAGATACGCAGTATTTT

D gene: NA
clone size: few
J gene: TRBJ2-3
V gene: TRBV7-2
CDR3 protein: CASSLQIHPSTDTQYF
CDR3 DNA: TGTGCCAGCAGCTTACAAATACACCCTAGCACAGATACGCAGTATTTT

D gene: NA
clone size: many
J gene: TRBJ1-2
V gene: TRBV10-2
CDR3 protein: CASSFNRGNSYGYTF
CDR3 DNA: TGCGCCAGCAGTTTCAATCGAGGCAACTCCTATGGCTACACCTTC

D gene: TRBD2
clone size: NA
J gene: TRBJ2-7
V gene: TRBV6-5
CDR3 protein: CANSYVGLASREQYF
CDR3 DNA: TGTGCCAACAGTTACGTGGGACTAGCGTCTCGCGAGCAGTACTTC

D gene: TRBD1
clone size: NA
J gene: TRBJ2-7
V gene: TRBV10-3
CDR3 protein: CATRGPSVPGQSSYEQYF
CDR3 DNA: TGTGCCACCCGAGGACCGTCTGTTCCGGGACAGTCCTCCTACGAGCAGTACTTC

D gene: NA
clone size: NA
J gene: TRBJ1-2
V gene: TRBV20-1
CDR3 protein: CSARDGEKGFAYGYTF
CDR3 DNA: TGCAGTGCTAGAGATGGTGAAAAGGGGTTCGCCTATGGCTACACCTTC

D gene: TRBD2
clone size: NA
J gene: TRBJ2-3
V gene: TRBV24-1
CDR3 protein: CATSDPCGGLRDTQYF
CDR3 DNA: TGTGCCACCAGTGATCCATGCGGGGGGCTCCGGGACACGCAGTATTTT

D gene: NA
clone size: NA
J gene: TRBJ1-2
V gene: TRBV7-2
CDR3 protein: CASSLVGGERNYGYTF
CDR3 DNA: TGTGCCAGCAGCTTAGTAGGTGGAGAGCGTAACTATGGCTACACCTTC

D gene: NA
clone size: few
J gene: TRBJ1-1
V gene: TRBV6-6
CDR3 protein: CASSRGIRNTEAFF
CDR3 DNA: TGTGCCAGCAGTAGGGGGATTCGGAACACTGAAGCTTTCTTT

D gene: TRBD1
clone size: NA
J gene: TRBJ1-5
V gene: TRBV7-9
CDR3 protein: CASSFVGGQPQHF
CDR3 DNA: TGTGCCAGCAGCTTTGTAGGGGGCCAGCCCCAGCATTTT

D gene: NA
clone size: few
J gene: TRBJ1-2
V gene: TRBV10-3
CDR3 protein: CAISGEGDYGYTF
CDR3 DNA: TGTGCCATCAGTGGAGAGGGTGACTATGGCTACACCTTC

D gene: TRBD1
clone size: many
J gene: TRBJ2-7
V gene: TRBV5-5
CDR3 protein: CASSEGQGKPIREQYF
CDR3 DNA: TGTGCCAGCAGCGAGGGACAGGGGAAGCCCATACGAGAGCAGTACTTC

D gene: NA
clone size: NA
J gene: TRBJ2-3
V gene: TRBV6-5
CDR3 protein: CASSYSQRRKADTQYF
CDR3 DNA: TGTGCCAGCAGTTACTCCCAGCGGAGAAAGGCAGATACGCAGTATTTT

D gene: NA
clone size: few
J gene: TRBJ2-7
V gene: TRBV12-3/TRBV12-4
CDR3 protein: CASSRQLNSYEQYF
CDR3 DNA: TGTGCCAGCAGCCGTCAACTGAACTCCTACGAGCAGTACTTC

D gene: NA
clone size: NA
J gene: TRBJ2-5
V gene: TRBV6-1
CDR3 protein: CASSGIRATAQETPYF
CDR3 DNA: TGTGCCAGCAGTGGAATCCGGGCCACGGCCCAAGAGACCCCGTACTTC

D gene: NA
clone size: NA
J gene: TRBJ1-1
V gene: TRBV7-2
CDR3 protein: CASSLRRGTTEAFF
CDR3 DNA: TGTGCCAGCAGCTTACGTAGGGGGACCACTGAAGCTTTCTTT